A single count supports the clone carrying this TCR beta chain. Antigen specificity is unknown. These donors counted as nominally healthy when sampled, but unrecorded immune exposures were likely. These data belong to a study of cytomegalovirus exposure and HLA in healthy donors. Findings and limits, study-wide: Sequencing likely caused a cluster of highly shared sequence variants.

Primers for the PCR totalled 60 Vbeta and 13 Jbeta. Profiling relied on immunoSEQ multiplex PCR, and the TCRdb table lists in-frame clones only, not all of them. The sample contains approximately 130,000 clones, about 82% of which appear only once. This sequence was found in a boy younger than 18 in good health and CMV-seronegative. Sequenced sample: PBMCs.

The CDR3 spells CSVEVPSGKDEQYF. The CDR3 bases are TGCAGCGTTGAGGTGCCTAGCGGGAAGGACGAGCAGTACTTC. The V call is TRBV29-1, the J call TRBJ2-7; 9 bases map to TRBD2. CDR1 and CDR2 (germline): SQVTM, ANQGSEA. Germline trimming cut 3 bases from V and 5 bases from J; bases unmatched to any gene: 8. CDR3 size: 14 residues.